This T cell receptor (beta chain) was documented in a study of cytomegalovirus exposure and HLA in healthy donors. Note on this clone: As yet, its antigen is unknown.

CDR3 length: 17 residues. Trimming shortened V by 5 bases and J by 5 bases, and 22 bases separated the two germline ends. Looked up from germline, CDR1 is MDHEN and CDR2 is SYDVKM. PCR amplification relied on 60 Vbeta primers (plus 13 Jbeta primers). TCRdb keeps only in-frame clones here, not all; method: immunoSEQ multiplex PCR. This sample yields almost 200,000 clones, of which roughly 72% are seen a single time; approximately 2% belongs to the top ten. Overall study findings and caveats: It was only CMV serostatus that was available as immune exposure information. With later analysis, a missense DCLRE1C variant became linked to TCR beta V- and J-gene trimming. Earlier analysis looked at TCR beta V segments, and most were productive about 90% or about 30% of the time.

The chain carries TRBV28 and TRBJ2-1; maybe TRBD2 (6 bases). The sequenced sample consisted of PBMCs. The clonotype comes from a young man in good health and CMV-seronegative. The DNA of the CDR3 is TGTGCCAGCAGTCCCCCCGCGGGGATAGGTTCCCACAATGAGCAGTTCTTC. Its translation is CASSPPAGIGSHNEQFF.